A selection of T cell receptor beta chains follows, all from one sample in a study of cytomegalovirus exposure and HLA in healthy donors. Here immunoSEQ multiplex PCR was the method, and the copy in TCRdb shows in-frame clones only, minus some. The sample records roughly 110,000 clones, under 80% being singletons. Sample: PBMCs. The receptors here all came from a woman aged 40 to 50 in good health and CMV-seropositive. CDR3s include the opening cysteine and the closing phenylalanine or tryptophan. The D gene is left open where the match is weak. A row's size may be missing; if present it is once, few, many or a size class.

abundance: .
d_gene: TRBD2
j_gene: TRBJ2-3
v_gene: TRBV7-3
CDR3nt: TGTGCCAGCAGCTTAACGGGACTAGCGGCAGATACGCAGTATTTT
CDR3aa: CASSLTGLAADTQYF

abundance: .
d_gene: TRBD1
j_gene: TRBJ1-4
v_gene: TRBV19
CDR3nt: TGTGCCAGTAGTCACGACAGGGCGAATGAAAAACTGTTTTTT
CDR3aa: CASSHDRANEKLFF

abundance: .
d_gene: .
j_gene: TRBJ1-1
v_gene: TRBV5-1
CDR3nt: TGCGCCAGCAGCTTAGGGGGAGCAATGAACACTGAAGCTTTCTTT
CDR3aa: CASSLGGAMNTEAFF

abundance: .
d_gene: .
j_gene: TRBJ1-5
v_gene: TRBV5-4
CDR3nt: TGTGCCAGCAGCCTCGGGGGGGGCAGAATGAATCAGCCCCAGCATTTT
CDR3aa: CASSLGGGRMNQPQHF

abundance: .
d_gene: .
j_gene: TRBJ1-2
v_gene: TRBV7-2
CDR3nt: TGTGCCAGCAGCTTCCGACCCCGATCGGGTTATGGCTACACCTTC
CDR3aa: CASSFRPRSGYGYTF

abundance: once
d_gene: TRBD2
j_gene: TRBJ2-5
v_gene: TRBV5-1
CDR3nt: TGCGCCAGCAGCCTGGGACTAGATCAAGAGTACTTC
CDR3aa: CASSLGLDQEYF

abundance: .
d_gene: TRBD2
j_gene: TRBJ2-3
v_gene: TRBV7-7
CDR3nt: TGTGCTAGCAGCTTAGGGTCCCCGGGGGGGACAGATACGCAGTATTTT
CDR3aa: CASSLGSPGGTDTQYF

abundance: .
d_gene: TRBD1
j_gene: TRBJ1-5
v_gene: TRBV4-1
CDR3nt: TGCGCCAGCAGCCAGTATACAGGGGTGTCAAATCAGCCCCAGCATTTT
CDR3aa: CASSQYTGVSNQPQHF

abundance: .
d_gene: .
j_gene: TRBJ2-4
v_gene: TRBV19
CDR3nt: TGTGCCAGTAGTATAGGACCCTGGGCAAACATTCAGTACTTC
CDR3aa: CASSIGPWANIQYF

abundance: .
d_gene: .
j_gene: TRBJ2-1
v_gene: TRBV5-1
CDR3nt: TGCGCCAGCAGCTTGACGAGTGAGCAGTTCTTC
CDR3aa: CASSLTSEQFF

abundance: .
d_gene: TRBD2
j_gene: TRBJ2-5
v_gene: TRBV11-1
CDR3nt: TGTGCCAGCAGCCATGGTAGGGCTAGCGGGGGTGGCGAGACCCAGTACTTC
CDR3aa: CASSHGRASGGGETQYF